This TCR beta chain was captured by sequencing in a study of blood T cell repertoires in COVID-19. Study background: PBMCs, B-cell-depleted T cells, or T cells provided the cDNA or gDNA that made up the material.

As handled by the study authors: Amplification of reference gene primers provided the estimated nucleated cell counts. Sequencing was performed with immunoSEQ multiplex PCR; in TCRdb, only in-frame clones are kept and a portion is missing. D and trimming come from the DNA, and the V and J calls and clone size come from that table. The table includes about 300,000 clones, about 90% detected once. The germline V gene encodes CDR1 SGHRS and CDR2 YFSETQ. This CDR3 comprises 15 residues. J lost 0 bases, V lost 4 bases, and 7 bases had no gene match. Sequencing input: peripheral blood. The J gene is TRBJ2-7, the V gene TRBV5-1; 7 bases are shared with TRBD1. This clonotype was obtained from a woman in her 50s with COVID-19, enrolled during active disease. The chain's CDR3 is CASSRNRDSSYEQYF. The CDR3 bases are TGCGCCAGCAGCCGCAATCGGGACAGCTCCTACGAGCAGTACTTC.